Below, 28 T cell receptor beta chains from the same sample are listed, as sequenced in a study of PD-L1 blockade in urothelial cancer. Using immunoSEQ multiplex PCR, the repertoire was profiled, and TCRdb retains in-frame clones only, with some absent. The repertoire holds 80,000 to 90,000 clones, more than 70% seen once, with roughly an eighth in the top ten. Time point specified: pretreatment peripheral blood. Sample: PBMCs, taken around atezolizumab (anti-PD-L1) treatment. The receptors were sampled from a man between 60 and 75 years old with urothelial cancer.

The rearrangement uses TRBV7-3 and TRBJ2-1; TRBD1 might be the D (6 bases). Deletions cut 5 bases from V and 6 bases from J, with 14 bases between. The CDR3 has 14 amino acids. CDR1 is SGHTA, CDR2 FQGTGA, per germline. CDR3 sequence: CASSVSTGSNEQFF. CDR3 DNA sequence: TGTGCCAGCAGCGTATCGACAGGATCCAATGAGCAGTTCTTC.

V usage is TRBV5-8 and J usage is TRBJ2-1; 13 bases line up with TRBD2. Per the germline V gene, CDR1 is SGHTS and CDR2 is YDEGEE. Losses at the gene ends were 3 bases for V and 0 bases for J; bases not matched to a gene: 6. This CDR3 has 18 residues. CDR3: CASSSGLAGPSSYNEQFF. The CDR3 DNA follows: TGTGCCAGCAGCTCGGGACTAGCGGGACCGAGCTCCTACAATGAGCAGTTCTTC.

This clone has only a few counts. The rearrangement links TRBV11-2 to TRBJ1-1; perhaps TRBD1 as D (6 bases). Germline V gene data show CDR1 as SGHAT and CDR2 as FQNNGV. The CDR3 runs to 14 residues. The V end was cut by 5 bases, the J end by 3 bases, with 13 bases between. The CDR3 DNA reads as TGTGCCAGCAGCCGCGACAGGTTACACACTGAAGCTTTCTTT. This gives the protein CASSRDRLHTEAFF.

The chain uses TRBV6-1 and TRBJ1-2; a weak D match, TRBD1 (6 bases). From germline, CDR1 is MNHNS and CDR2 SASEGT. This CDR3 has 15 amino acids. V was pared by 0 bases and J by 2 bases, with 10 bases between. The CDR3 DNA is TGTGCCAGCAGTGAAGCCGGGGGGGCGAACTATGGCTACACCTTC. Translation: CASSEAGGANYGYTF.

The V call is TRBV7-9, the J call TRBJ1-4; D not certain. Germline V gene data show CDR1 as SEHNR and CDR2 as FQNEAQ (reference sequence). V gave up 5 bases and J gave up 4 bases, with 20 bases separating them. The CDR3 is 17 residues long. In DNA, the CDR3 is TGTGCCAGCAGCGTCATCAGGCCTTCACCCCGTAATGAAAAACTGTTTTTT. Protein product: CASSVIRPSPRNEKLFF.

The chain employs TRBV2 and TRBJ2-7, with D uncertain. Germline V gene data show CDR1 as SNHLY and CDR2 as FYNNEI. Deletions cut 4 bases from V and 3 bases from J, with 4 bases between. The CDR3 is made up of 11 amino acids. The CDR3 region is CASSVNYEQYF. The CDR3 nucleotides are TGTGCCAGCAGTGTAAACTACGAGCAGTACTTC.

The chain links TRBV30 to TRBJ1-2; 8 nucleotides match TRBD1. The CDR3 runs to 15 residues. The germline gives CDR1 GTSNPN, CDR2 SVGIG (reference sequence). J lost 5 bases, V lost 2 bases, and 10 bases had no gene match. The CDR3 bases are TGTGCCTGGAGTAACTTGGACAGGGTTTGGTATGGCTACACCTTC. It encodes CAWSNLDRVWYGYTF.

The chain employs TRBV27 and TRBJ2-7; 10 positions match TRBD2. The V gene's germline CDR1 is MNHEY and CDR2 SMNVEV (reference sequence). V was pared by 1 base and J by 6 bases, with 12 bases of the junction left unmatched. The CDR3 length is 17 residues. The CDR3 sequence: CASSLLGEREGQGEQYF. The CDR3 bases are TGTGCCAGCAGTTTATTAGGGGAGCGGGAGGGCCAAGGCGAGCAGTACTTC.

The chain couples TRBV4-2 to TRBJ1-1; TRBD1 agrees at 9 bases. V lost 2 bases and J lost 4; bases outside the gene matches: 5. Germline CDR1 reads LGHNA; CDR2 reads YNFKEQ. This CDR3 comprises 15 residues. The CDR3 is CASSQRDRVSTEAFF. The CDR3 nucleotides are TGTGCCAGCAGCCAACGGGACAGGGTTTCCACTGAAGCTTTCTTT.

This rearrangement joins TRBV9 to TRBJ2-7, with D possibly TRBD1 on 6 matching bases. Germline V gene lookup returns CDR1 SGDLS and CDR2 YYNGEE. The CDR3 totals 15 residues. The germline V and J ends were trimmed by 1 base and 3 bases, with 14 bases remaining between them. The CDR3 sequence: CASSVSGERYYEQYF. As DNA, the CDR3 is TGTGCCAGCAGCGTATCAGGGGAAAGATACTACGAGCAGTACTTC.

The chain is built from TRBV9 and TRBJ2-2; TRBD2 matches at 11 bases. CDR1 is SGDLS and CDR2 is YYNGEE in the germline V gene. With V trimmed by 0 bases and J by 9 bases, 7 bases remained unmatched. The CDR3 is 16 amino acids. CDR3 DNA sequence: TGTGCCAGCAGCGTAGGAGTAGCGGGGGGGTACCGGGAGCTGTTTTTT. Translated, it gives CASSVGVAGGYRELFF.

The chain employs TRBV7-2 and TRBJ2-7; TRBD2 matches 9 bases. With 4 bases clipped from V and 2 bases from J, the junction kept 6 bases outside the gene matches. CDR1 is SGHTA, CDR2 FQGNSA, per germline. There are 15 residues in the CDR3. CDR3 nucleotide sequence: TGTGCCAGCAGCTCGGGACTAGCCCCAACCTACGAGCAGTACTTC. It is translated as CASSSGLAPTYEQYF.

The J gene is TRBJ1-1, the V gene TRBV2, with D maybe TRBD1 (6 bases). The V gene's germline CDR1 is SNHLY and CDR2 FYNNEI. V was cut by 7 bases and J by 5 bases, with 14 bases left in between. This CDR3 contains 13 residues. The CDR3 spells CASTGTGLTEAFF. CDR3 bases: TGTGCCAGCACGGGCACAGGGTTAACTGAAGCTTTCTTT.

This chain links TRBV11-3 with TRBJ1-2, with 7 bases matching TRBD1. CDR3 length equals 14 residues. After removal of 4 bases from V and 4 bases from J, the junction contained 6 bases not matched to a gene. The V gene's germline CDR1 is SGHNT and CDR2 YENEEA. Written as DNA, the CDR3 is TGTGCCAGCAGCTCCCGGACAGGCGGCTATGGCTACACCTTC. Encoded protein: CASSSRTGGYGYTF.

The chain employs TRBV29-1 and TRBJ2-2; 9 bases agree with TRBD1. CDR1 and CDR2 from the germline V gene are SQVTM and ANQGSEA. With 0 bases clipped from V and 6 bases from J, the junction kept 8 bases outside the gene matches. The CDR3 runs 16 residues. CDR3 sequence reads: CSVEDLGQGLSGELFF. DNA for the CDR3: TGCAGCGTTGAAGATCTGGGACAGGGCCTGTCCGGGGAGCTGTTTTTT.

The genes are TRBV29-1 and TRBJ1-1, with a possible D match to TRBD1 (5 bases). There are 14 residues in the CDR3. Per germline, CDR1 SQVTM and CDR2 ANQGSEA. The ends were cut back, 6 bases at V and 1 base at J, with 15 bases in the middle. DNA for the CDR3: TGCAGCGTCCCACGGGGAGGGACGAACACTGAAGCTTTCTTT. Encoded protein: CSVPRGGTNTEAFF.

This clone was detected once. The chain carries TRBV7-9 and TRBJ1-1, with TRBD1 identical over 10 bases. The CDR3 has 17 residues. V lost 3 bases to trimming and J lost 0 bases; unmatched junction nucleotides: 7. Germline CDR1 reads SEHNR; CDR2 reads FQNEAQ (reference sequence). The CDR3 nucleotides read TGTGCCAGCAGCTTCAGGGACAGGGGTAGAGTGAACACTGAAGCTTTCTTT. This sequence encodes CASSFRDRGRVNTEAFF.

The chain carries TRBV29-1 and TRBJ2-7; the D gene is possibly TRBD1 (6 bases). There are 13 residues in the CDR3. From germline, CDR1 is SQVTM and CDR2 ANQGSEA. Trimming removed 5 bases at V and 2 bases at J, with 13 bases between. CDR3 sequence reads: CSVRTVITYEQYF. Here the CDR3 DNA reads TGCAGCGTTCGGACAGTTATTACCTACGAGCAGTACTTC.

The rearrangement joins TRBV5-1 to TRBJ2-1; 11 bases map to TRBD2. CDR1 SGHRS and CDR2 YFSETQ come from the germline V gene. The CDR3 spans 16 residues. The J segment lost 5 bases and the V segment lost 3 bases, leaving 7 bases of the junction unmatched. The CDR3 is CASSSFAGLADNEQFF. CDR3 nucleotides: TGCGCCAGCAGCTCGTTCGCGGGACTAGCGGACAATGAGCAGTTCTTC.

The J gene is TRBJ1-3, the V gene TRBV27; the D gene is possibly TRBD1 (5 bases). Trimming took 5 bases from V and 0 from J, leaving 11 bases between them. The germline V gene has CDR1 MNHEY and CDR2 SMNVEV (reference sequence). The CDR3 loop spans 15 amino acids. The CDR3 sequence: CASSDTGFSGNTIYF. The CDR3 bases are TGTGCCAGCAGTGACACAGGCTTCTCTGGAAACACCATATATTTT.

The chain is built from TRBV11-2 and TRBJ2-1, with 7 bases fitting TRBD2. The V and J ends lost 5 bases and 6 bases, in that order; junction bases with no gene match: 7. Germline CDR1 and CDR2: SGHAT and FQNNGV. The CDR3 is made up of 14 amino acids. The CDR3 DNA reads TGTGCCAGCAGCCTGGCGGGACTATTCAATGAGCAGTTCTTC. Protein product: CASSLAGLFNEQFF.

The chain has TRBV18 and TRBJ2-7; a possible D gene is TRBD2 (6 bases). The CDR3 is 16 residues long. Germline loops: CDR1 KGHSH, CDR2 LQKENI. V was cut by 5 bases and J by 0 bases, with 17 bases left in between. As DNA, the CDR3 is TGTGCCAGCTCAAACCGGGCAGGGAGGAGCTCCTACGAGCAGTACTTC. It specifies CASSNRAGRSSYEQYF.

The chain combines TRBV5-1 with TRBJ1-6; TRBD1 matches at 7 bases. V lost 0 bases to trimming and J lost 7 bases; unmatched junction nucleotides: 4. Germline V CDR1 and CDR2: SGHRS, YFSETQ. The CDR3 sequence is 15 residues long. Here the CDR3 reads CASSLEGGENSPLHF. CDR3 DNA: TGCGCCAGCAGCTTGGAAGGGGGCGAAAATTCACCCCTCCACTTT. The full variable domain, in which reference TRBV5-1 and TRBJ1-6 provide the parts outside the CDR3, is KAGVTQTPRYLIKTRGQQVTLSCSPISGHRSVSWYQQTPGQGLQFLFEYFSETQRNKGNFPGRFSGRQFSNSRSEMNVSTLELGDSALYLCASSLEGGENSPLHFGNGTRLTVT.

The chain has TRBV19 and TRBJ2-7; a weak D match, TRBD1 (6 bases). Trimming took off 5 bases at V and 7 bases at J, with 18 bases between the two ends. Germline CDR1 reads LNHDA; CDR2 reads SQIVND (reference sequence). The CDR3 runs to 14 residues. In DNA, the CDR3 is TGTGCCAGTAGTCCCACAGGGAATTCAGGAGAGCAGTACTTC. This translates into CASSPTGNSGEQYF.

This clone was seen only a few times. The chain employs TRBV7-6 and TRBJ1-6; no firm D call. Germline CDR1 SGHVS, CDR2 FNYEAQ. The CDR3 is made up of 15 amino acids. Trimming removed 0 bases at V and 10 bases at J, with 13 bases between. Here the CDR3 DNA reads TGTGCCAGCAGCTTAGCGCAACAAGCAGGATCACCCCTCCACTTT. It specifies CASSLAQQAGSPLHF. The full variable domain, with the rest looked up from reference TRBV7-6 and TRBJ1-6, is GAGVSQSPRYKVTKRGQDVALRCDPISGHVSLYWYRQALGQGPEFLTYFNYEAQQDKSGLPNDRFSAERPEGSISTLTIQRTEQRDSAMYRCASSLAQQAGSPLHFGNGTRLTVT.

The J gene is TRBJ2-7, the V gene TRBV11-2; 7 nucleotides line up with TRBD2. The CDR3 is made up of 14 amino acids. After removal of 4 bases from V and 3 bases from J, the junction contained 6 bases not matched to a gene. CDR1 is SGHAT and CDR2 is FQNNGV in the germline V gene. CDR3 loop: CASSYGASGYEQYF. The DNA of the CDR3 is TGTGCCAGCAGCTACGGGGCTAGCGGCTACGAGCAGTACTTC.

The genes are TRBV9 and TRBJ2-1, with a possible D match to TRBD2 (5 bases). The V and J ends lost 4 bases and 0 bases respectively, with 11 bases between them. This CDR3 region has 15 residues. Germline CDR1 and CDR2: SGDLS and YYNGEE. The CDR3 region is CASSTSGYSYNEQFF. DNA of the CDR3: TGTGCCAGCAGCACAAGCGGATACTCCTACAATGAGCAGTTCTTC. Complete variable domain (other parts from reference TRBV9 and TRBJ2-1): DSGVTQTPKHLITATGQRVTLRCSPRSGDLSVYWYQQSLDQGLQFLIQYYNGEERAKGNILERFSAQQFPDLHSELNLSSLELGDSALYFCASSTSGYSYNEQFFGPGTRLTVL.

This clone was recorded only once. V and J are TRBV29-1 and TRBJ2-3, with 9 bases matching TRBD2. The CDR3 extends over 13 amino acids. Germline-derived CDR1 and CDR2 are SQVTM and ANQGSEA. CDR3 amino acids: CSKLAGSTDTQYF. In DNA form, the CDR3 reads TGCAGTAAGCTAGCGGGGAGCACAGATACGCAGTATTTT.